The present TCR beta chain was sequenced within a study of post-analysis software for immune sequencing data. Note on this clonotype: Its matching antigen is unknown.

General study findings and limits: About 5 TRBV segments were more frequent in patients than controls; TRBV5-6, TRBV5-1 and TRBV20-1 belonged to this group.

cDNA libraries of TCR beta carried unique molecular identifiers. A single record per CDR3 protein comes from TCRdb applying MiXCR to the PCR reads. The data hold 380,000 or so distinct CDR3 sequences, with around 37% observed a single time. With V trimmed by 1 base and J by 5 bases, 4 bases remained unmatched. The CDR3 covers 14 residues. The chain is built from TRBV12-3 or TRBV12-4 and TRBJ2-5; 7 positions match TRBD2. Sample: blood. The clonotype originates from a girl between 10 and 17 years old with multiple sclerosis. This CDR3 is CASSLGVGGETQYF. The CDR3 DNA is TGTGCCAGCAGTTTAGGAGTGGGAGGGGAGACCCAGTACTTC.